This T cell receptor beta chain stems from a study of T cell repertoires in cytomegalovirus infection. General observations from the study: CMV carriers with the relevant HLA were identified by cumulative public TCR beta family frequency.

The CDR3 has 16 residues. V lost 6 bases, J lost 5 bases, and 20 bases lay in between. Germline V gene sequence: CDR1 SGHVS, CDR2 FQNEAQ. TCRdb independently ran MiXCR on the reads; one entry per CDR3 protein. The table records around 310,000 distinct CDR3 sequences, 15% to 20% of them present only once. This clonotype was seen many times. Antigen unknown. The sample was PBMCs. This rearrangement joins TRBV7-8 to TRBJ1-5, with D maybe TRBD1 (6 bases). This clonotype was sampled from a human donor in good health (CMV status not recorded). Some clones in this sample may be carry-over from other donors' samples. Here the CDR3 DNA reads TGTGCCAGCAGTTTAACGGGGGGGGGCGGATATCAGCCCCAGCATTTT. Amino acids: CASSLTGGGGYQPQHF.